This entry lists 25 T cell receptor beta chains sequenced from one sample in a study of yellow fever vaccine responses in identical twins. MiXCR, run by TCRdb on the RT-PCR reads, gives a single entry per CDR3 protein. The data hold approximately 15,000 distinct CDR3 sequences, with roughly four fifths observed a single time. The material was T cells from blood (PBMCs), unsorted or a sorted subset (not recorded which), obtained before or after yellow fever vaccination (not recorded which). The origin of the receptors is a woman under 30 who received the yellow fever vaccine.

The chain has TRBV5-1 and TRBJ2-2, with D unclear. The CDR3 sequence is 14 residues long. Trimming shortened V by 0 bases and J by 6 bases, and 9 bases separated the two germline ends. CDR1 SGHRS and CDR2 YFSETQ come from the germline V gene. DNA of the CDR3: TGCGCCAGCAGCTTGGCCCAAAGGGCCGGGGAGCTGTTTTTT. Translation: CASSLAQRAGELFF.

The genes are TRBV11-3 and TRBJ2-7, with 7 bases identical to TRBD1. Unmatched junction bases numbered 4, after V lost 5 bases and J lost 6 bases. CDR3 length: 12 residues. Germline loops: CDR1 SGHNT, CDR2 YENEEA. CDR3 in amino acids: CASSRQGSEQYF. Written as DNA, the CDR3 is TGTGCCAGCAGCCGACAGGGATCCGAGCAGTACTTC.

V is TRBV11-1 and J is TRBJ2-2; D is undetermined. The CDR3 is made up of 14 amino acids. Germline CDR1 reads SGHAT; CDR2 reads FQDESV (reference sequence). Trimming stripped 6 bases from V and 0 bases from J, with 8 bases between. CDR3 nucleotides: TGTGCCAGCAGACGCGAGCCGAACACCGGGGAGCTGTTTTTT. Protein sequence: CASRREPNTGELFF.

The rearrangement joins TRBV11-3 to TRBJ2-1, with D perhaps matching TRBD1 (8 bases). The V end lost 3 bases, the J end lost 7 bases, and 19 bases lay between the germline ends. Germline V gives CDR1 SGHNT, CDR2 YENEEA. The CDR3 is made up of 16 amino acids. The CDR3: CASSFPLDREGNEQFF. Here the CDR3 DNA reads TGTGCCAGCAGCTTTCCTTTGGACAGGGAGGGAAATGAGCAGTTCTTC.

The table lists this clonotype with a few counts. The CDR3 DNA follows: TGCGCCAGCAGCCGAGCCTTGGACAGGGGAAACTACAATGAGCAGTTCTTC. This sequence encodes CASSRALDRGNYNEQFF. V gene TRBV4-1 combines with J gene TRBJ2-1; TRBD1 matches 9 bases. The CDR3 runs to 17 residues. V lost 4 bases to trimming and J lost 3 bases; unmatched junction nucleotides: 10. CDR1 and CDR2 (germline): MGHRA, YSYEKL.

This clonotype was observed a few times. The chain joins TRBV4-3 to TRBJ2-4; D is ambiguous. This CDR3 has 14 residues. Trimming left V 1 base short and J 0 bases short, with 4 bases between. Germline CDR1 is LGHNA and CDR2 is YSLEER. This CDR3 reads CASSQGLAKNIQYF. The CDR3 DNA reads as TGCGCCAGCAGCCAAGGACTAGCCAAAAACATTCAGTACTTC.

The chain combines TRBV29-1 with TRBJ2-1, with TRBD2 matching 9 bases. J lost 4 bases, V lost 6 bases, and 7 bases had no gene match. The CDR3 contains 14 residues. Germline values: CDR1 SQVTM, CDR2 ANQGSEA. CDR3 sequence (DNA): TGCAGCGTGCCTAGCGGGGTCTCATACAATGAGCAGTTCTTC. Encoded protein: CSVPSGVSYNEQFF.

This chain joins TRBV6-5 and TRBJ1-2; D call uncertain. Germline CDR1 and CDR2: MNHEY and SVGAGI. The CDR3 is 14 residues long. V was clipped by 0 bases and J by 6 bases, with 11 bases between them. The chain's CDR3 is CASSYSPGDDGYTF. CDR3 nucleotide sequence: TGTGCCAGCAGTTACTCACCCGGGGATGATGGCTACACCTTC.

This chain joins TRBV20-1 and TRBJ2-1; 8 bases map to TRBD2. This CDR3 region has 13 residues. Germline V gene data show CDR1 as DFQATT and CDR2 as SNEGSKA (reference sequence). The junction had 4 bases not matched to a gene; V was cut back by 3 bases and J by 6 bases. The CDR3 protein is CSASQSGSNEQFF. DNA for the CDR3: TGCAGTGCTAGTCAAAGCGGGAGCAATGAGCAGTTCTTC.

The V call is TRBV7-3, the J call TRBJ2-2; D not resolved. The CDR3 runs 13 residues. Between the trimmed V and J ends, which lost 5 bases and 7 bases, there was a span of 11 bases. Germline V gene lookup returns CDR1 SGHTA and CDR2 FQGTGA. The DNA of the CDR3 is TGTGCCAGCAGCCCTAACTACGGCGGGGAGCTGTTTTTT. Translating it yields CASSPNYGGELFF.

The chain joins TRBV4-3 to TRBJ2-7; TRBD2 matches 7 bases. V was clipped by 1 base and J by 0 bases; unmatched bases: 3. This CDR3 region has 15 residues. CDR1 is LGHNA and CDR2 is YSLEER in the germline V gene. The CDR3 sequence: CASSQGWDYSYEQYF. The CDR3 nucleotides read TGCGCCAGCAGCCAAGGGTGGGACTACTCCTACGAGCAGTACTTC.

The chain employs TRBV6-1 and TRBJ1-2; D ambiguous. This CDR3 contains 12 residues. V was pared by 6 bases and J by 3 bases, with 8 bases between. In germline, CDR1 is MNHNS, CDR2 SASEGT. The CDR3 region has the DNA TGTGCCAGCAGCCCCCTCTACTATGGCTACACCTTC. It is translated as CASSPLYYGYTF.

V gene TRBV28 combines with J gene TRBJ2-2, with D possibly matching TRBD2 (7 bases). Deletions cut 7 bases from V and 5 bases from J, with 20 bases between. Germline loops: CDR1 MDHEN, CDR2 SYDVKM. The CDR3 sequence is 16 residues long. CDR3: CASTSNGRGRTGELFF. The CDR3 DNA is TGTGCCAGCACCTCCAATGGGAGGGGGAGGACCGGGGAGCTGTTTTTT.

V gene TRBV5-1 combines with J gene TRBJ2-1; 11 nucleotides align to TRBD2. Trimming took 4 bases from V and 5 from J; bases not matched to a gene: 8. CDR3 length: 16 residues. Germline assignment: CDR1 SGHRS and CDR2 YFSETQ. CDR3 region: CASSPRLAGTNNEQFF. The CDR3 region has the DNA TGCGCCAGCAGCCCGAGACTAGCGGGAACAAACAATGAGCAGTTCTTC.

The J gene is TRBJ1-2, the V gene TRBV10-3; D perhaps matches TRBD1 (5 bases). CDR1 is ENHRY and CDR2 is SYGVKD in the germline V gene. Trimming removed 6 bases from V and 0 bases from J, with 11 bases in between. The CDR3 covers 14 residues. CDR3 coding DNA: TGTGCCATCAGGATGACAGTAGCTAACTATGGCTACACCTTC. It specifies CAIRMTVANYGYTF.

The chain is built from TRBV5-6 and TRBJ2-5; D remains ambiguous. Deletions cut 0 bases from V and 2 bases from J, with 8 bases between. CDR3 length: 14 residues. Germline V gene data show CDR1 as SGHDT and CDR2 as YYEEEE. The CDR3 DNA reads as TGTGCCAGCAGCTTGGGTGGCAAACAAGAGACCCAGTACTTC. Encoded protein: CASSLGGKQETQYF.

The chain couples TRBV7-3 to TRBJ2-3; D unresolved. Germline CDR1 SGHTA, CDR2 FQGTGA. V lost 2 bases and J lost 3, with 3 bases in between. CDR3 length equals 12 residues. The CDR3: CASSLGTDTQYF. The CDR3 DNA reads as TGTGCCAGCAGCTTAGGGACAGATACGCAGTATTTT.

This clonotype has just one count. The gene calls are TRBV29-1 and TRBJ2-7; D is undetermined. The CDR3 sequence is 11 residues long. Germline V gene data show CDR1 as SQVTM and CDR2 as ANQGSEA. Trimming left V 4 bases short and J 5 bases short, with 9 bases between. In nucleotides, the CDR3 is TGCAGCGTTGTAAGAAGGGACGAGCAGTACTTC. It encodes CSVVRRDEQYF.

This clonotype was recorded only once. V and J are TRBV10-1 and TRBJ1-5; 7 nucleotides line up with TRBD1. This CDR3 has 16 residues. The J segment lost 1 base and the V segment lost 5 bases, leaving 8 bases of the junction unmatched. Germline loops: CDR1 WNHNN, CDR2 SYGVQD (reference sequence). The CDR3 region is CASSQTGSLSNQPQHF. CDR3 DNA sequence: TGCGCCAGCAGTCAGACAGGGTCGTTAAGCAATCAGCCCCAGCATTTT.

This sequence joins TRBV2 and TRBJ2-1; a possible D gene is TRBD2 (5 bases). The CDR3 is made up of 13 amino acids. Germline V gene data show CDR1 as SNHLY and CDR2 as FYNNEI. V was shortened by 10 bases and J by 10 bases, with 20 bases between the two germline ends. CDR3 coding DNA: TGTGCCATCCAAGGACCAGAGGAGCGGGAGCAGTTCTTC. This encodes CAIQGPEEREQFF.

This sequence joins TRBV20-1 and TRBJ1-4; D possibly corresponds to TRBD1 (6 bases). The V and J ends lost 6 bases and 5 bases respectively, with 13 bases between them. Germline loops: CDR1 DFQATT, CDR2 SNEGSKA (reference sequence). This CDR3 comprises 13 residues. The CDR3 spells CSADGTPNEKLFF. CDR3 coding DNA: TGCAGTGCAGACGGGACACCCAATGAAAAACTGTTTTTT.

The chain has TRBV27 and TRBJ2-3, with D possibly matching TRBD1 (5 bases). Trimming stripped 5 bases from V and 3 bases from J, with 9 bases between. The CDR3 spans 13 residues. Looked up from germline, CDR1 is MNHEY and CDR2 is SMNVEV (reference sequence). The CDR3, as DNA: TGTGCCAGCAGTGACCAGGGAACAGATACGCAGTATTTT. The encoded protein is CASSDQGTDTQYF.

The rearrangement joins TRBV11-1 to TRBJ2-5; D call uncertain. This CDR3 region has 14 residues. CDR1 and CDR2 (germline): SGHAT, FQDESV (reference sequence). V lost 4 bases to trimming and J lost 4 bases, with 13 bases between them. The CDR3 DNA reads as TGTGCCAGCAGCTCCAGTCGTAGTAGAGAGACCCAGTACTTC. Its translation: CASSSSRSRETQYF.

The chain uses TRBV2 and TRBJ2-4; 10 bases are a match to TRBD2. This CDR3 region has 18 residues. Germline assignment: CDR1 SNHLY and CDR2 FYNNEI. V dropped 1 base and J dropped 0; count of bases not matched to a gene: 6. The CDR3 coding sequence is TGTGCCAGCAGTGAAGTTTTAGCGGGAGGACTAGCCAAAAACATTCAGTACTTC. Translated: CASSEVLAGGLAKNIQYF. Filled out from reference TRBV2 and TRBJ2-4, the complete variable domain reads EPEVTQTPSHQVTQMGQEVILRCVPISNHLYFYWYRQILGQKVEFLVSFYNNEISEKSEIFDDQFSVERPDGSNFTLKIRSTKLEDSAMYFCASSEVLAGGLAKNIQYFGAGTRLSVL.

V is TRBV4-2 and J is TRBJ1-3; no reliable D call. Germline CDR1 and CDR2: LGHNA and YNFKEQ. The CDR3 loop spans 16 amino acids. Trimming pared 5 bases from V and 1 base from J, leaving 15 bases between. CDR3 loop: CASSGRFLESGNTIYF. CDR3 nucleotide sequence: TGTGCCAGCAGCGGCCGGTTTCTAGAGTCTGGAAACACCATATATTTT.